This record covers a single TCR beta chain. This record belongs to a study of cytomegalovirus exposure and HLA in healthy donors. With 3 bases clipped from V and 6 bases from J, the junction kept 1 base outside the gene matches. The germline V gene has CDR1 LNHDA and CDR2 SQIVND (reference sequence). CDR3 length equals 15 residues. 60 Vbeta and 13 Jbeta primers were used in PCR. Generated by immunoSEQ multiplex PCR, the TCRdb table keeps only in-frame clones and is missing some. Of over 85,000 clones listed, roughly 72% are singletons. Input material: PBMCs. The genes are TRBV19 and TRBJ2-1, with 14 bases that match TRBD2. This clonotype was obtained from a man aged 25 to 40 in good health and CMV-seronegative. The CDR3 nucleotides read TGTGCCAGTAGTATTGGGACTAGCGGGAGCAATGAGCAGTTCTTC. Protein product: CASSIGTSGSNEQFF.